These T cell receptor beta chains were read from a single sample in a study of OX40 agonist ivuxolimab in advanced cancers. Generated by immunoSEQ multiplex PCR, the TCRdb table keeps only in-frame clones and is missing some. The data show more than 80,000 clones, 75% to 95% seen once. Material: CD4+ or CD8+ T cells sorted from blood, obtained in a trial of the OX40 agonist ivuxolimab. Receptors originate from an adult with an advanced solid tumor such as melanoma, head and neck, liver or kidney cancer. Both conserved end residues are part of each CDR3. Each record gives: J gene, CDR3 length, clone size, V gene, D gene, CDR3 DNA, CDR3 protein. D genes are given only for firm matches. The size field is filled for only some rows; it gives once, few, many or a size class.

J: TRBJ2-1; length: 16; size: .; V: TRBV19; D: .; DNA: TGTGCCAGTAGTACTCAACTCGGGAGTAGCTACAATGAGCAGTTCTTC; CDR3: CASSTQLGSSYNEQFF
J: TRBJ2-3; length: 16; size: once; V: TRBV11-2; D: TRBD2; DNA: TGTGCCAGCAGCTGGACTAGCGGGTACTTTTCAGATACGCAGTATTTT; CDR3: CASSWTSGYFSDTQYF
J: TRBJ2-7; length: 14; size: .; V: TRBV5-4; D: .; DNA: TGTGCCAGCAGCCCGGGAGTGGGCGGGTACGAGCAGTACTTC; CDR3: CASSPGVGGYEQYF
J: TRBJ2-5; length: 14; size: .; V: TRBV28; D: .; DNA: TGTGCCAGCAGTTTTTTTAGAACGAGTGAGACCCAGTACTTC; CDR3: CASSFFRTSETQYF
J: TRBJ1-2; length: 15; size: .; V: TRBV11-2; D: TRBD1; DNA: TGTGCCAGCAGCTCGATGGGGGACAGGGGTTATGGCTACACCTTC; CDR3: CASSSMGDRGYGYTF
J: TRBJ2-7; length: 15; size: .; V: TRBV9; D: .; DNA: TGTGCCAGCAGCGTAGCCCCGGTGGGGGTCTACGAGCAGTACTTC; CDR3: CASSVAPVGVYEQYF
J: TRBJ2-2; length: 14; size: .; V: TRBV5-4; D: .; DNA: TGTGCCAGCAGCACCGGCGGGGTAACCGGGGAGCTGTTTTTT; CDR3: CASSTGGVTGELFF
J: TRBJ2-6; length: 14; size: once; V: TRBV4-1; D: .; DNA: TGCGCCAGCAGCCCCTTGTCTGGGGCCAACGTCCTGACTTTC; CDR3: CASSPLSGANVLTF
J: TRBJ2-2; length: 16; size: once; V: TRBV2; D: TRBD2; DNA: TGTGCCAGCAGTGAAAGACTAGCGGGGATCACCGGGGAGCTGTTTTTT; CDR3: CASSERLAGITGELFF
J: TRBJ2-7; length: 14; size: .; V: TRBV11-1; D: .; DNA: TGTGCCAGCAGCTTATCGGACGGGTCCTACGAGCAGTACTTC; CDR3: CASSLSDGSYEQYF
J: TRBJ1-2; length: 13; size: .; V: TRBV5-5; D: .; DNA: TGTGCCAGCAGCTTGGGAGGAAACTATGGCTACACCTTC; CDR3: CASSLGGNYGYTF
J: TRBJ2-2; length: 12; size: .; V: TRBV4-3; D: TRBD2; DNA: TGCGCAAGCGGGGGTCACACCGGGGAGCTGTTTTTT; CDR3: CASGGHTGELFF
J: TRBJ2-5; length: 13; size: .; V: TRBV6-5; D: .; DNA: TGTGCCAGCAGTCGACTACCCGGGGAGACCCAGTACTTC; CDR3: CASSRLPGETQYF
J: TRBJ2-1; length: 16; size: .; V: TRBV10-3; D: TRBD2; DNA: TGTGCCATCAGTGACTCTGGACTAGCGGGAGGTTATGAGCAGTTCTTC; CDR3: CAISDSGLAGGYEQFF
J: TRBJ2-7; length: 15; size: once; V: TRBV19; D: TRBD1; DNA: TGTGCCAGCCGACCGAGACAGGGGCACTCCTACGAGCAGTACTTC; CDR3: CASRPRQGHSYEQYF
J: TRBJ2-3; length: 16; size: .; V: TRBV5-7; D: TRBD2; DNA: TGTGCCAGCAGCCCCTGGACTAGCGGACCGAGAGATACGCAGTATTTT; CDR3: CASSPWTSGPRDTQYF
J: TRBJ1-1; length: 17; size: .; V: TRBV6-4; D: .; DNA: TGTGCCAGCAAAAACCCTATGCCGAACCATCCTGGGGATGAAGCTTTCTTT; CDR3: CASKNPMPNHPGDEAFF
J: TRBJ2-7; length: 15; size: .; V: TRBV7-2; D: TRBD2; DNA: TGTGCCAGCAGCTTAGGTAGGCTAGCGGGCGACGAGCAGTACTTC; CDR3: CASSLGRLAGDEQYF
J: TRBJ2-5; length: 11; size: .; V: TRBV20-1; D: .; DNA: TGCAGTGCTCACGTGGGAGAGACCCAGTACTTC; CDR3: CSAHVGETQYF
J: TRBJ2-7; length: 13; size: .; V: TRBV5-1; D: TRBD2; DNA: TGCGCCAGCAGCTTGACTAGCGGATACGAGCAGTACTTC; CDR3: CASSLTSGYEQYF
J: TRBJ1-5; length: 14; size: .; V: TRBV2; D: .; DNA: TGTGCCAGCTGTGGCCAGAGGGGCAATCAGCCCCAGCATTTT; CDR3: CASCGQRGNQPQHF
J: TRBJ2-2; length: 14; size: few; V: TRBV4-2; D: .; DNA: TGTGCCAGCAGCCAAATGCAGGGGATCGGGGAGCTGTTTTTT; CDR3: CASSQMQGIGELFF
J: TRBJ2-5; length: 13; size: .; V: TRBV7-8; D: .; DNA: TGTGCCAACAGTTGGACCACTCAAGAGACCCAGTACTTC; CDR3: CANSWTTQETQYF
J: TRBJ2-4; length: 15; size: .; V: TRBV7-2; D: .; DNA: TGTGCCAGCAGCCAAGAGCGGGCAAAGGGGCCCATTCAGTACTTC; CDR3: CASSQERAKGPIQYF
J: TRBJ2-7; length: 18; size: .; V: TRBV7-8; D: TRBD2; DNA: TGTGCCAGCAGTTCCTTGGTAGGGCTAGCGGGAGTCCGCGGCGAGCAGTACTTC; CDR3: CASSSLVGLAGVRGEQYF
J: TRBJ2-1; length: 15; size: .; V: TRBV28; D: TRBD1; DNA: TGTGCCAGCAGTTTTTTACAGGGGGCGTACAATGAGCAGTTCTTC; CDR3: CASSFLQGAYNEQFF
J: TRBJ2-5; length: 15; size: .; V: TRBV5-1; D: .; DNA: TGCGCCAGCAGCTTGGTTCCAGGGGGGCAAGAGACCCAGTACTTC; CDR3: CASSLVPGGQETQYF
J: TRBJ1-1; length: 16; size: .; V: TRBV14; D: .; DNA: TGTGCCAGCACATTAGGGGTGTCGACTGTACGCACTGAAGCTTTCTTT; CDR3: CASTLGVSTVRTEAFF
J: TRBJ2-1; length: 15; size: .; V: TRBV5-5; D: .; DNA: TGTGCCAGCAGCGTCGACCTGGGGGGTTACAATGAGCAGTTCTTC; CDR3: CASSVDLGGYNEQFF
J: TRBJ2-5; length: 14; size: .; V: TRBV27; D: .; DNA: TGTGCCAGCAGTTTAAGGGGGGCGGGGGAGACCCAGTACTTC; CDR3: CASSLRGAGETQYF
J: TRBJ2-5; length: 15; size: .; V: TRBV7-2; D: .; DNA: TGTGCCAGCAGCCCTAGACAGGCCTACCAAGAGACCCAGTACTTC; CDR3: CASSPRQAYQETQYF
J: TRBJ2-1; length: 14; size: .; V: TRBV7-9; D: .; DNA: TGTGCCAGCAGCTTAGGGGTGGGTTACAATGAGCAGTTCTTC; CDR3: CASSLGVGYNEQFF
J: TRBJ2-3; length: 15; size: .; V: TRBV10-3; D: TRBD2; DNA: TGTGCCATCAGTGCCGGACTAGAGTCCACAGATACGCAGTATTTT; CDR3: CAISAGLESTDTQYF
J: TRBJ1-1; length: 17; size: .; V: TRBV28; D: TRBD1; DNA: TGTGCCAGCAGTTTATCAGGGACAGGGCTTCCTGGAACTGAAGCTTTCTTT; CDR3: CASSLSGTGLPGTEAFF
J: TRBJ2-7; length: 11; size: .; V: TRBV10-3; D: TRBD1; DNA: TGTGCCATCGGACAGGGCTACGAGCAGTACTTC; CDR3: CAIGQGYEQYF
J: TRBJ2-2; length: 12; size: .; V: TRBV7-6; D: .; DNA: TGTGCCAGCAGCATGAACACCGGGGAGCTGTTTTTT; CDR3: CASSMNTGELFF
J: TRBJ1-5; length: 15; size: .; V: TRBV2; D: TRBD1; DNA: TGTGCCAGCAGCGGCCAGGGGGCGCTTAATCAGCTCCAGCATTTT; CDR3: CASSGQGALNQLQHF
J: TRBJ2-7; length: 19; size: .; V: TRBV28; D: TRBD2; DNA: TGTGCCAGCAGTTTCGTCGAACCACTAGCGGGAGGCCTAAACTACGAGCAGTACTTC; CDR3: CASSFVEPLAGGLNYEQYF
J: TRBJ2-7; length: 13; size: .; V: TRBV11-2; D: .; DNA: TGTGCCAGCAGCCTAAAACCGGGTGGCGAGCAGTACTTC; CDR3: CASSLKPGGEQYF
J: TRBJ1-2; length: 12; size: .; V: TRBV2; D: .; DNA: TGTGCCAGCAGTGAGGGTCACTATGGCTACACCTTC; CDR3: CASSEGHYGYTF
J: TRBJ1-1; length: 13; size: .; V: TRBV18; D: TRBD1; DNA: TGTGCCAGCTCGGGCAGGGGGGACACTGAAGCTTTCTTT; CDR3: CASSGRGDTEAFF
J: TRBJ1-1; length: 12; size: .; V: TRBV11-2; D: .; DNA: TGTGCCAGCAGCTCACCGGGATCTGAAGCTTTCTTT; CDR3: CASSSPGSEAFF
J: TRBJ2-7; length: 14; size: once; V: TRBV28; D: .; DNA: TGTGCCAGCAGCGGCAGCCCACTCAACTACGAGCAGTACTTC; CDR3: CASSGSPLNYEQYF
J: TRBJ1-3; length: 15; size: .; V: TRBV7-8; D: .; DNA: TGTGCCAGCAGATCGCCAGGGGCGCGTGGAAACACCATATATTTT; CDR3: CASRSPGARGNTIYF